A selection of T cell receptor beta chains follows, all from one sample in a study of blood T cell repertoires in COVID-19. Clones were sequenced by immunoSEQ multiplex PCR, and TCRdb holds only the in-frame ones, with some missing. The table has roughly 120,000 clones, around 79% seen once. The sample consisted of peripheral blood. These receptors originate from an older man with acute or convalescent COVID-19. The CDR3 runs from the conserved cysteine through the conserved F or W. D genes are given only for firm matches. The size entry is marked missing in some rows and otherwise reads once, few, many or a size class.

j_call: TRBJ1-4
d_call: .
clone_size: .
v_call: TRBV15
cdr3_aa: CATSRDQSTNEKLFF
cdr3_nt: TGTGCCACCAGCAGAGATCAGTCAACTAATGAAAAACTGTTTTTT

j_call: TRBJ2-5
d_call: .
clone_size: .
v_call: TRBV19
cdr3_aa: CASSPRPGGRGTQYF
cdr3_nt: TGTGCCAGTAGTCCCCGTCCGGGTGGGCGGGGGACCCAGTACTTC

j_call: TRBJ1-6
d_call: .
clone_size: .
v_call: TRBV5-1
cdr3_aa: CASRPGPRGSPLHF
cdr3_nt: TGCGCCAGCAGACCGGGCCCCAGGGGTTCACCCCTCCACTTT

j_call: TRBJ1-3
d_call: .
clone_size: .
v_call: TRBV5-1
cdr3_aa: CASSLVGVGNTIYF
cdr3_nt: TGCGCCAGCAGCTTGGTCGGGGTCGGAAACACCATATATTTT

j_call: TRBJ2-1
d_call: .
clone_size: .
v_call: TRBV7-2
cdr3_aa: CASRLELSYNEQFF
cdr3_nt: TGTGCCAGCAGGCTAGAACTTTCGTACAATGAGCAGTTCTTC

j_call: TRBJ1-2
d_call: .
clone_size: .
v_call: TRBV14
cdr3_aa: CASSQDLTVSYGYTF
cdr3_nt: TGTGCCAGCAGCCAAGATCTTACAGTCTCCTATGGCTACACCTTC

j_call: TRBJ1-2
d_call: .
clone_size: .
v_call: TRBV7-3
cdr3_aa: CASSSGLYGYTF
cdr3_nt: TGTGCCAGCAGCTCAGGACTATATGGCTACACCTTC

j_call: TRBJ1-4
d_call: .
clone_size: .
v_call: TRBV5-6
cdr3_aa: CASSFGGALEKLFF
cdr3_nt: TGTGCCAGCAGCTTCGGGGGGGCGCTTGAAAAACTGTTTTTT

j_call: TRBJ1-1
d_call: TRBD1
clone_size: .
v_call: TRBV29-1
cdr3_aa: CSASTGARTEAFF
cdr3_nt: TGCAGCGCATCTACAGGGGCACGGACTGAAGCTTTCTTT

j_call: TRBJ2-1
d_call: TRBD2
clone_size: .
v_call: TRBV7-2
cdr3_aa: CASSLTRTSGGGEEFF
cdr3_nt: TGTGCCAGCAGCTTAACCAGGACTAGCGGGGGCGGGGAGGAGTTCTTC

j_call: TRBJ1-5
d_call: .
clone_size: .
v_call: TRBV4-2
cdr3_aa: CASSHDSSNQPQHF
cdr3_nt: TGTGCCAGCAGCCACGACAGTTCCAATCAGCCCCAGCATTTT

j_call: TRBJ2-1
d_call: .
clone_size: .
v_call: TRBV19
cdr3_aa: CASSIAGSSYNEQFF
cdr3_nt: TGTGCCAGTAGTATTGCGGGGAGCTCCTACAATGAGCAGTTCTTC

j_call: TRBJ2-1
d_call: .
clone_size: .
v_call: TRBV19
cdr3_aa: CASTELGGTQFF
cdr3_nt: TGTGCCAGTACCGAACTAGGGGGTACTCAGTTCTTC

j_call: TRBJ1-1
d_call: .
clone_size: few
v_call: TRBV6-5
cdr3_aa: CASTLRREFSEAFF
cdr3_nt: TGTGCCAGCACCTTGAGGAGGGAATTTAGTGAAGCTTTCTTT

j_call: TRBJ2-7
d_call: TRBD1
clone_size: .
v_call: TRBV19
cdr3_aa: CASSVGQYYEQYF
cdr3_nt: TGTGCCAGTAGTGTGGGACAGTACTACGAGCAGTACTTC

j_call: TRBJ2-7
d_call: .
clone_size: .
v_call: TRBV7-2
cdr3_aa: CASSPRSPYEQYF
cdr3_nt: TGTGCCAGCAGCCCTAGATCCCCCTACGAGCAGTACTTC

j_call: TRBJ1-1
d_call: .
clone_size: .
v_call: TRBV7-3
cdr3_aa: CASSLRHSNTEAFF
cdr3_nt: TGTGCCAGCAGTTTGAGACACTCAAACACTGAAGCTTTCTTT

j_call: TRBJ1-4
d_call: .
clone_size: .
v_call: TRBV5-1
cdr3_aa: CASSLARAGEKLFF
cdr3_nt: TGCGCCAGCAGCTTGGCCAGGGCGGGGGAAAAACTGTTTTTT

j_call: TRBJ1-6
d_call: .
clone_size: .
v_call: TRBV9
cdr3_aa: CASTPGHQYSPLHF
cdr3_nt: TGTGCCAGCACCCCGGGACATCAATATTCACCCCTCCACTTT

j_call: TRBJ2-3
d_call: TRBD2
clone_size: .
v_call: TRBV7-9
cdr3_aa: CASSSTSGGHTDTQYF
cdr3_nt: TGTGCCAGCAGCTCAACTAGCGGGGGGCACACAGATACGCAGTATTTT

j_call: TRBJ1-5
d_call: TRBD1
clone_size: .
v_call: TRBV4-3
cdr3_aa: CASSHNGQGGNQPQHF
cdr3_nt: TGCGCCAGCAGCCACAATGGACAGGGAGGCAATCAGCCCCAGCATTTT

j_call: TRBJ1-6
d_call: TRBD1
clone_size: .
v_call: TRBV10-1
cdr3_aa: CASSFPPGQGRSSYNSPLHF
cdr3_nt: TGCGCCAGCAGTTTCCCTCCGGGACAGGGGCGAAGCTCCTATAATTCACCCCTCCACTTT

j_call: TRBJ1-1
d_call: .
clone_size: .
v_call: TRBV19
cdr3_aa: CASRKQGNTEAFF
cdr3_nt: TGTGCCAGTAGGAAACAGGGTAACACTGAAGCTTTCTTT

j_call: TRBJ1-4
d_call: .
clone_size: few
v_call: TRBV2
cdr3_aa: CAGGTANEKLFF
cdr3_nt: TGTGCCGGCGGGACGGCTAATGAAAAACTGTTTTTT

j_call: TRBJ2-2
d_call: .
clone_size: .
v_call: TRBV10-3
cdr3_aa: CAISERGNTGELFF
cdr3_nt: TGTGCCATCAGTGAGAGAGGGAACACCGGGGAGCTGTTTTTT

j_call: TRBJ2-3
d_call: TRBD2
clone_size: .
v_call: TRBV6-2/TRBV6-3
cdr3_aa: CASSRFAGGTDTQYF
cdr3_nt: TGTGCCAGCAGTAGGTTCGCGGGGGGAACAGATACGCAGTATTTT

j_call: TRBJ2-5
d_call: TRBD1
clone_size: .
v_call: TRBV10-3
cdr3_aa: CAISRGGQGQETQYF
cdr3_nt: TGTGCCATCAGCCGGGGGGGACAGGGGCAAGAGACCCAGTACTTC

j_call: TRBJ1-3
d_call: .
clone_size: .
v_call: TRBV6-6
cdr3_aa: CASSYYRAGNTIYF
cdr3_nt: TGTGCCAGCAGTTACTACAGGGCTGGAAACACCATATATTTT

j_call: TRBJ1-2
d_call: TRBD1
clone_size: .
v_call: TRBV10-2
cdr3_aa: CASSGTGHGYTF
cdr3_nt: TGCGCCAGCAGTGGGACAGGGCATGGCTACACCTTC

j_call: TRBJ2-7
d_call: .
clone_size: few
v_call: TRBV5-1
cdr3_aa: CASSPLERSLYEQYF
cdr3_nt: TGCGCCAGCAGCCCACTAGAGCGGAGCCTCTACGAGCAGTACTTC

j_call: TRBJ2-5
d_call: TRBD2
clone_size: .
v_call: TRBV6-6
cdr3_aa: CASSSGGGLWEETQYF
cdr3_nt: TGTGCCAGCAGTAGCGGGGGGGGCCTTTGGGAAGAGACCCAGTACTTC

j_call: TRBJ2-7
d_call: TRBD1
clone_size: .
v_call: TRBV5-6
cdr3_aa: CASSFGTEFSYEQYF
cdr3_nt: TGTGCCAGCAGCTTCGGGACAGAGTTCTCCTACGAGCAGTACTTC

j_call: TRBJ1-2
d_call: .
clone_size: few
v_call: TRBV2
cdr3_aa: CASSSSYLTDPLGYTF
cdr3_nt: TGTGCCAGCAGCTCGTCGTATTTGACAGACCCTTTGGGCTACACCTTC

j_call: TRBJ1-4
d_call: TRBD1
clone_size: .
v_call: TRBV29-1
cdr3_aa: CSVGIGQGEKLFF
cdr3_nt: TGCAGCGTCGGAATCGGACAGGGTGAAAAACTGTTTTTT

j_call: TRBJ1-2
d_call: .
clone_size: .
v_call: TRBV6-1
cdr3_aa: CASSDRSGYGYTF
cdr3_nt: TGTGCCAGCAGTGACAGGAGCGGCTATGGCTACACCTTC

j_call: TRBJ2-3
d_call: .
clone_size: .
v_call: TRBV2
cdr3_aa: CASRPTPTRTDTQYF
cdr3_nt: TGTGCCAGCAGGCCCACCCCTACTCGCACAGATACGCAGTATTTT

j_call: TRBJ2-7
d_call: TRBD1
clone_size: .
v_call: TRBV2
cdr3_aa: CASSPQGFSYEQYF
cdr3_nt: TGTGCCAGCAGCCCACAGGGGTTTAGCTACGAGCAGTACTTC

j_call: TRBJ2-1
d_call: .
clone_size: .
v_call: TRBV4-2
cdr3_aa: CASSQRQLSAYNEQFF
cdr3_nt: TGTGCCAGCAGCCAACGACAGTTATCCGCCTACAATGAGCAGTTCTTC

j_call: TRBJ2-7
d_call: .
clone_size: .
v_call: TRBV11-3
cdr3_aa: CASSLEAGIIYEQYF
cdr3_nt: TGTGCCAGCAGCTTAGAAGCAGGGATTATCTACGAGCAGTACTTC

j_call: TRBJ1-1
d_call: TRBD1
clone_size: few
v_call: TRBV11-2
cdr3_aa: CASSLPGGGTEAFF
cdr3_nt: TGTGCCAGCAGCTTACCAGGGGGAGGCACTGAAGCTTTCTTT

j_call: TRBJ1-5
d_call: TRBD1
clone_size: .
v_call: TRBV2
cdr3_aa: CASSQTGVLNQPQHF
cdr3_nt: TGTGCCAGCAGTCAGACAGGGGTCCTCAATCAGCCCCAGCATTTT

j_call: TRBJ1-1
d_call: .
clone_size: .
v_call: TRBV18
cdr3_aa: CASSSSLQGEAFF
cdr3_nt: TGTGCCAGCTCATCCTCGTTACAGGGTGAAGCTTTCTTT